Given below is one T cell receptor (beta chain) in context. This sample is part of a study of T cells in Graves' hyperthyroidism and ophthalmopathy. Amplification of TCR beta CDR3 regions used RNA as the template. Researchers ran a first-round RT-PCR on the TCR CDR3 using the HTBI primer set. One entry per CDR3 protein results from TCRdb running MiXCR on the multiplex PCR reads. The table lists a few hundred thousand distinct CDR3 sequences, roughly 25% of them singletons. CDR1 is MNHEY and CDR2 is SMNVEV in the germline V gene (reference sequence). The CDR3 runs to 16 residues. The V gene end was trimmed by 4 bases and the J gene end by 6 bases; junction bases not matched to a gene: 11.

The V gene is TRBV27, the J gene TRBJ2-7; TRBD2 matches 11 bases. The sequence came from a man aged 50-59 years with Graves' hyperthyroidism. What was sequenced was blood. For the CDR3, the DNA is TGTGCCAGCAGTTCCGGGACTAGCGGAGCCTTGGGCGAGCAGTACTTC. Translating gives CASSSGTSGALGEQYF.